These 4 T cell receptor beta chains came from one sample sequenced in a study of blood T cells in healthy people across ages. A second about 7 to 12 cycle PCR used barcoded and J-beta primers. TCRdb processed the 5' RACE reads anew with MiXCR; each CDR3 protein has one entry. Of about 930,000 distinct CDR3 sequences in the sample, 29% were seen once. These same data were also listed under a study on T cells of mothers and their children.

What was sequenced was blood. The receptors were sampled from a woman aged 40 to 50 in good health.

Concerning this clonotype: This may be a read error, as it is one base from a much larger clone. The chain has TRBV29-1 and TRBJ2-1; no definite D call. The CDR3 loop spans 12 amino acids. Germline CDR1 and CDR2: SQVTM and ANQGSEA. The CDR3 nucleotides read TGCGGCGTTTCCCCAGAGAACAATGAGCAGTTCTTC. Translation: CGVSPENNEQFF.

This clonotype was detected many times. V usage is TRBV6-5 and J usage is TRBJ2-3; TRBD2 agrees at 7 bases. Losses at the gene ends were 8 bases for V and 3 bases for J; bases not matched to a gene: 11. Germline V lookup: CDR1 MNHEY, CDR2 SVGAGI. The CDR3 consists of 15 residues. This CDR3 is CASSRLGRGTDTQYF. CDR3 DNA sequence: TGTGCCAGCTCCCGCCTGGGGCGGGGGACAGATACGCAGTATTTT.

At least ten counts were recorded for this clonotype. The junction does not match germline at one end; this may be a read error. This chain uses TRBV7-9 with TRBJ2-7; possible D gene TRBD1, 6 bases. This CDR3 has 15 residues. Germline-derived CDR1 and CDR2 are SEHNR and FQNEAQ (reference sequence). The CDR3 here is CSSSSTWGHSYEQYF. As DNA, the CDR3 is TGTTCCAGCAGCTCCACCTGGGGGCACTCCTACGAGCAGTACTTC.

This clonotype was seen only a few times. One end of the junction varies from germline; a read error may be responsible. V usage is TRBV3-1 and J usage is TRBJ1-2; D possibly corresponds to TRBD1 (6 bases). Germline CDR1 is LGHDT and CDR2 is YNNKEL (reference sequence). This CDR3 contains 14 residues. This CDR3 is CANSQLDRNYGYTF. The CDR3 DNA reads TGTGCCAACAGCCAACTCGACAGGAACTATGGCTACACCTTC.